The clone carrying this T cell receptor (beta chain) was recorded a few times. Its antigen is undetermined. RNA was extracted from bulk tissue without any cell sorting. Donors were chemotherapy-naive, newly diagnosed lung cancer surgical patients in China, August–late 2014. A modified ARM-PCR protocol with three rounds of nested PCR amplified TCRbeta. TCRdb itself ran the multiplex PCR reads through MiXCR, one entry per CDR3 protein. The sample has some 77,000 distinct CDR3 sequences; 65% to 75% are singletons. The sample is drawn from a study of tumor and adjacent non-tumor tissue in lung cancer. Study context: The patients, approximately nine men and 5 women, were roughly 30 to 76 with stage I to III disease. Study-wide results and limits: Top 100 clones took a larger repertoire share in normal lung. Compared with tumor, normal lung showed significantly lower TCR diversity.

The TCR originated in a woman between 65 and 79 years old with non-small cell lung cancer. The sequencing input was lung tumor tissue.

Here the CDR3 reads CASSLLSGANVLTF. Written as DNA, the CDR3 is TGCGCCAGCAGCTTATTATCTGGGGCCAACGTCCTGACTTTC. V and J are TRBV5-1 and TRBJ2-6, with unresolved D. The CDR3 spans 14 residues. Between the trimmed V and J ends, which lost 2 bases and 1 base, there was a span of 4 bases. Germline values: CDR1 SGHRS, CDR2 YFSETQ.